This record looks at one TCR beta chain sequence and its context. The antigen remains unidentified. J lost 5 bases, V lost 0 bases, and 8 bases had no gene match. Germline V CDR1 and CDR2: SGHDN, FVKESK. The CDR3 length is 16 residues. The sample originates from a study of identical twins. TCRdb reanalysed the 5' RACE reads using MiXCR and keeps one entry per CDR3 protein. The data contain approximately 700,000 distinct CDR3 sequences, 18% of them singletons. Study results and caveats: Among monozygotic twins, out-of-frame TCR alpha sharing exceeded what models predicted.

This sample was also put to use in a study of T cells expressing NK-cell markers. That paper notes: Most of the eight sequenced donors tested HCMV-seropositive; one tested seronegative.

The rearrangement links TRBV14 to TRBJ2-5, with 8 bases matching TRBD2. The source is a woman aged 18-29 years in good health. The specimen sequenced was PBMCs. The CDR3 region has the DNA TGTGCCAGCAGCCAAGATCGAAGAGCGGGAGATGAGACCCAGTACTTC. It translates to CASSQDRRAGDETQYF.